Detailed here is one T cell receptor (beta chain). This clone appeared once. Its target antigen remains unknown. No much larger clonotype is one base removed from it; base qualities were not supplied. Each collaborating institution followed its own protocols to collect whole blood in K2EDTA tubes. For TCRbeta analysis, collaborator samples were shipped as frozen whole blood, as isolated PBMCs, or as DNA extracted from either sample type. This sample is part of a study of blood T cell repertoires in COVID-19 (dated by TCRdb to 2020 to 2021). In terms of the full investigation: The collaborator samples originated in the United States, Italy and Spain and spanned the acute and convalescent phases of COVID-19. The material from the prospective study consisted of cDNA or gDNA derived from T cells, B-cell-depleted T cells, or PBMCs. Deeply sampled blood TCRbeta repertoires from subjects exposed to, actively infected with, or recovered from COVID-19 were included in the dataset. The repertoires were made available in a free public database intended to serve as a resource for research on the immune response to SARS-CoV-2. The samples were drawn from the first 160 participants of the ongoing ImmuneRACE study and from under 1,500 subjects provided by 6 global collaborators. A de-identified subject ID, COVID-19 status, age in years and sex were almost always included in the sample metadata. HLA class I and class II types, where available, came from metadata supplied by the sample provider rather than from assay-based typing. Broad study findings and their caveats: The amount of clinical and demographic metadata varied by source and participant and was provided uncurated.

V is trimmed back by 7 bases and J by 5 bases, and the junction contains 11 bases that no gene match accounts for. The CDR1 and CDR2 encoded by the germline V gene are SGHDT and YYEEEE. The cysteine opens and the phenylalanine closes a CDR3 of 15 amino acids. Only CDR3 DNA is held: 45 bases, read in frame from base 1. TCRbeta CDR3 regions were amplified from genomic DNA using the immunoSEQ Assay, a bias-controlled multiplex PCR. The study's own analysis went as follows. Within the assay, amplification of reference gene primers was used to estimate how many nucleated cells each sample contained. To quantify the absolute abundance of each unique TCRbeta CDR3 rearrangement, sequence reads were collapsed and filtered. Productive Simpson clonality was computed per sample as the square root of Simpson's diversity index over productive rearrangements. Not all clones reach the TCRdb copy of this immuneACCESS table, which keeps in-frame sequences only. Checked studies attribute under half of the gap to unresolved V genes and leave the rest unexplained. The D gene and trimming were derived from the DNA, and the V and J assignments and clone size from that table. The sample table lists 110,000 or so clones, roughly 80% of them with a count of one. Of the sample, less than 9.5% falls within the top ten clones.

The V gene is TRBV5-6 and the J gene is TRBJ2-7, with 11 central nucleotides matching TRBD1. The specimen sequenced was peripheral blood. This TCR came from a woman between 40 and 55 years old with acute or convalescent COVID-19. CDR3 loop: CASGGWTGGFDEQYF. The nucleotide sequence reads TGTGCCAGCGGGGGATGGACAGGGGGCTTCGACGAGCAGTACTTC.